What follows are 27 T cell receptor beta chains derived from one specimen sequenced in a study of control samples from healthy donors and cancer patients. Libraries were prepared by immunoSEQ multiplex PCR; TCRdb keeps only in-frame clonotypes and omits some of them. The repertoire holds 90,000 or so clones, with approximately 88% as singletons. Source material: blood. All receptors derive from an older woman in good health.

This clone is a singleton in its sample. This chain connects TRBV18 to TRBJ2-5; D not certain. Germline V gene sequence: CDR1 KGHSH, CDR2 LQKENI. The CDR3 runs 15 residues. V was clipped by 5 bases and J by 4 bases, with 17 bases between them. The CDR3 sequence: CASSGPVRDTETQYF. CDR3 DNA sequence: TGTGCCAGCTCAGGGCCGGTAAGGGATACAGAGACCCAGTACTTC. The entire variable domain, with the rest obtained from reference TRBV18 and TRBJ2-5, is as follows: NAGVMQNPRHLVRRRGQEARLRCSPMKGHSHVYWYRQLPEEGLKFMVYLQKENIIDESGMPKERFSAEFPKEGPSILRIQQVVRGDSAAYFCASSGPVRDTETQYFGPGTRLLVL.

The count of this clone is one. This chain joins TRBV7-3 and TRBJ1-1; D gene ambiguous. V lost 4 bases, J lost 0 bases, and 6 bases lay in between. The germline V gene has CDR1 SGHTA and CDR2 FQGTGA. CDR3 size: 13 residues. The CDR3 DNA reads TGTGCCAGCAGCTCCGGGGTGAACACTGAAGCTTTCTTT. Translation gives CASSSGVNTEAFF.

CDR3 sequence (DNA): TGTGCCAGCAGTTCGACGGGACGGAGGGAGCAGTACTTC. It encodes CASSSTGRREQYF. J is TRBJ2-7 and V is TRBV6-2 or TRBV6-3; D is tentatively TRBD1 or TRBD2 (5 bases each). Trimming stripped 4 bases from V and 7 bases from J, with 14 bases between. The CDR3 covers 13 residues. Germline V CDR1 and CDR2: MNHEY, SVGEGT.

The genes are TRBV6-6 and TRBJ1-1, with TRBD1 identical over 9 bases. CDR1 is MNHNY, CDR2 SVGAGI, per germline (reference sequence). V lost 5 bases, J lost 5 bases, and 6 bases stayed unmatched. The length of the CDR3 is 14 residues. The CDR3 loop is CASSTGDRVTEAFF. In DNA, the CDR3 is TGTGCCAGCAGTACCGGGGACAGGGTGACTGAAGCTTTCTTT.

The chain employs TRBV7-3 and TRBJ1-1, with 8 bases fitting TRBD1. The CDR3 spans 13 residues. CDR1 is SGHTA, CDR2 FQGTGA, per germline. V lost 4 bases to trimming and J lost 11 bases; unmatched junction nucleotides: 9. The CDR3 reads CASSYDQGAKAFF. The CDR3 DNA reads as TGTGCCAGCAGCTATGACCAGGGGGCGAAGGCTTTCTTT.

V gene TRBV6-5 combines with J gene TRBJ1-6, with 9 positions matching TRBD1. Losses at the gene ends were 8 bases for V and 9 bases for J; bases not matched to a gene: 11. The CDR3 covers 15 residues. Germline CDR1 is MNHEY and CDR2 is SVGAGI. The CDR3 DNA reads TGTGCCAGCGGTCTCTCCGGGACAGGGTTTTCACCCCTCCACTTT. It encodes CASGLSGTGFSPLHF.

The V call is TRBV7-9, the J call TRBJ2-3, with 12 bases identical to TRBD2. The V gene's germline CDR1 is SEHNR and CDR2 FQNEAQ (reference sequence). Trimming cost V 1 base and J 6 bases; bases outside gene matches: 2. This CDR3 comprises 15 residues. The CDR3 sequence: CASSLEGTSGDTQYF. In DNA form, the CDR3 reads TGTGCCAGCAGCTTAGAAGGGACTAGCGGGGATACGCAGTATTTT.

The CDR3 spells CASSFHRPDTQYF. The DNA of the CDR3 is TGTGCCAGCAGCTTTCACAGGCCAGATACGCAGTATTTT. The V call is TRBV7-2, the J call TRBJ2-3; possible D gene TRBD1, 5 bases. Germline V CDR1 and CDR2: SGHTA, FQGNSA. The CDR3 is made up of 13 amino acids. V gave up 3 bases and J gave up 4 bases, with 8 bases separating them. Variable domain in full (rest from reference TRBV7-2 and TRBJ2-3): GAGVSQSPSNKVTEKGKDVELRCDPISGHTALYWYRQSLGQGLEFLIYFQGNSAPDKSGLPSDRFSAERTGGSVSTLTIQRTQQEDSAVYLCASSFHRPDTQYFGPGTRLTVL.

This chain joins TRBV4-3 and TRBJ2-1; 7 bases fit TRBD1. The germline V gene has CDR1 LGHNA and CDR2 YSLEER. The CDR3 has 17 amino acids. The V and J ends lost 3 bases and 0 bases, in that order; junction bases with no gene match: 8. DNA of the CDR3: TGCGCCAGCAGCCAGGGACAACCAGGGGGCTCCTACAATGAGCAGTTCTTC. Encoded protein: CASSQGQPGGSYNEQFF.

The chain employs TRBV29-1 and TRBJ1-1; D gene uncertain. Germline loops: CDR1 SQVTM, CDR2 ANQGSEA. CDR3 size: 12 residues. V was pared by 4 bases and J by 2 bases, with 8 bases between. The CDR3 region is CSVGSSNTEAFF. The CDR3 DNA reads TGCAGCGTTGGAAGCAGTAACACTGAAGCTTTCTTT.

The genes are TRBV4-2 and TRBJ2-1; no clear D. The germline V gene encodes CDR1 LGHNA and CDR2 YNFKEQ. CDR3 length: 13 amino acids. V was trimmed by 4 bases and J by 8 bases, leaving 12 bases between them. CDR3 protein: CASSPRTGDEQFF. The DNA for the CDR3 is TGTGCCAGCAGCCCCCGCACCGGCGATGAGCAGTTCTTC.

The chain couples TRBV20-1 to TRBJ2-5; 7 nucleotides agree with TRBD2. The CDR3 contains 14 residues. V gave up 3 bases and J gave up 5 bases; unmatched junction bases: 9. Germline lookup yields CDR1 DFQATT and CDR2 SNEGSKA (reference sequence). This chain's CDR3 is CSASAAGEVETQYF. The CDR3 DNA follows: TGCAGTGCTAGTGCTGCGGGAGAGGTTGAGACCCAGTACTTC.

CDR3 coding DNA: TGTGCCAGCATAAGGTCTACCCTCACCCGCACAGATACGCAGTATTTT. Its translation: CASIRSTLTRTDTQYF. The V gene is TRBV2, the J gene TRBJ2-3; no clear D gene. Trimming cost V 7 bases and J 1 base, with 18 bases left between them. This CDR3 is 16 amino acids long. Germline values: CDR1 SNHLY, CDR2 FYNNEI.

This chain joins TRBV5-1 and TRBJ2-7, with D unclear. CDR1 and CDR2 from the germline V gene are SGHRS and YFSETQ. With 0 bases removed from V and 1 base from J, the gap between germline ends came to 11 bases. CDR3 length equals 15 residues. The CDR3 DNA is TGCGCCAGCAGCTTGGGATTGTACAGTTCCTACGAGCAGTACTTC. Translation gives CASSLGLYSSYEQYF.

The chain links TRBV10-2 to TRBJ1-5; D ambiguous. Germline V gene lookup returns CDR1 WSHSY and CDR2 SAAADI. V was clipped by 8 bases and J by 2 bases, with 10 bases between them. The CDR3 covers 13 residues. CDR3 protein: CASCGSRNQPQHF. The CDR3 DNA sequence: TGCGCCAGCTGTGGCAGTCGCAATCAGCCCCAGCATTTT.

The chain has TRBV2 and TRBJ1-6; no firm D call. The V gene lost 3 bases and the J gene lost 0 bases, with 12 bases spanning the gap. CDR3 length: 17 residues. Germline V gene data show CDR1 as SNHLY and CDR2 as FYNNEI. CDR3 DNA sequence: TGTGCCAGCAGTGAGTTCGGGGTGGGCTCCTATAATTCACCCCTCCACTTT. Protein product: CASSEFGVGSYNSPLHF.

The V and J genes are TRBV30 and TRBJ2-7; 10 nucleotides match TRBD1. This CDR3 is 14 amino acids long. Germline trimming cut 3 bases from V and 3 bases from J; bases unmatched to any gene: 5. Per the germline V gene, CDR1 is GTSNPN and CDR2 is SVGIG (reference sequence). The CDR3 region is CAWSPGTGDYEQYF. CDR3 DNA sequence: TGTGCCTGGAGCCCCGGGACAGGGGACTACGAGCAGTACTTC.

The chain uses TRBV30 and TRBJ1-2; D remains ambiguous. Per the germline V gene, CDR1 is GTSNPN and CDR2 is SVGIG (reference sequence). The CDR3 totals 13 residues. The V and J ends lost 2 bases and 2 bases respectively, with 9 bases between them. Here the CDR3 reads CAWSLTGNYGYTF. CDR3 DNA sequence: TGTGCCTGGAGTTTAACTGGCAACTATGGCTACACCTTC. Full variable domain (missing parts from reference TRBV30 and TRBJ1-2): SQTIHQWPATLVQPVGSPLSLECTVEGTSNPNLYWYRQAAGRGLQLLFYSVGIGQISSEVPQNLSASRPQDRQFILSSKKLLLSDSGFYLCAWSLTGNYGYTFGSGTRLTVV.

The V call is TRBV19, the J call TRBJ2-2; D unclear. The length of the CDR3 is 15 residues. Germline V CDR1 and CDR2: LNHDA, SQIVND (reference sequence). V lost 7 bases, J lost 5 bases, and 17 bases lay in between. For the CDR3, the DNA is TGTGCCAGTACTCCGCAGGAGTGGAGAACCGGGGAGCTGTTTTTT. Translated, it gives CASTPQEWRTGELFF.

The rearrangement joins TRBV3-1 (or the pseudogene TRBV3-2) to TRBJ2-2; unclear D gene. This CDR3 has 12 residues. The V end lost 2 bases, the J end lost 7 bases, and 5 bases lay between the germline ends. Germline-derived CDR1 and CDR2 are LGHDT and YNNKEL (reference sequence). CDR3: CASSQSSGELFF. The CDR3 DNA reads as TGTGCCAGCAGCCAATCGAGCGGGGAGCTGTTTTTT.

This clone has a single count. The chain uses TRBV5-1 and TRBJ2-7; perhaps D is TRBD1 or TRBD2 (5 bases each). The germline CDR1 and CDR2 sequences are SGHRS and YFSETQ. Trimming took off 0 bases at V and 3 bases at J, with 13 bases between the two ends. This CDR3 comprises 15 residues. The CDR3 region has the DNA TGCGCCAGCAGCTTGGTCCTCGGGACGTACTACGAGCAGTACTTC. Encoded protein: CASSLVLGTYYEQYF.

In its sample, this clone was seen once. The CDR3 protein is CASSESGSTGELFF. As DNA, the CDR3 is TGTGCCAGCAGTGAATCCGGCTCCACCGGGGAGCTGTTTTTT. The chain couples TRBV2 to TRBJ2-2; D is unresolved. The CDR3 has 14 residues. V was cut by 2 bases and J by 4 bases, with 8 bases left in between. Germline CDR1 reads SNHLY; CDR2 reads FYNNEI.

The rearrangement uses TRBV27 and TRBJ1-1; 8 positions agree with TRBD1. V lost 2 bases and J lost 4; bases outside the gene matches: 3. Germline V lookup: CDR1 MNHEY, CDR2 SMNVEV (reference sequence). This CDR3 is 14 amino acids long. For the CDR3, the DNA is TGTGCCAGCAGTTTACAGGGGGCCGGCACTGAAGCTTTCTTT. The encoded protein is CASSLQGAGTEAFF.

CDR3 nucleotides: TGTGCCAGCAGTTTAGGACAGAACTATGGCTACACCTTC. Residues: CASSLGQNYGYTF. The chain links TRBV28 to TRBJ1-2; possibly TRBD1 for D (6 bases). With 2 bases removed from V and 2 bases from J, the gap between germline ends came to 6 bases. Germline lookup yields CDR1 MDHEN and CDR2 SYDVKM. The CDR3 consists of 13 residues.

V is TRBV5-6 and J is TRBJ2-5; D may be TRBD1 (6 bases). Germline values: CDR1 SGHDT, CDR2 YYEEEE. Trimming took 3 bases from V and 7 from J, leaving 7 bases between them. The CDR3 covers 11 residues. The CDR3 nucleotides read TGTGCCAGCAGCTCGACAGGGACCCAGTACTTC. This sequence encodes CASSSTGTQYF. Supplemented by reference TRBV5-6 and TRBJ2-5, the full variable domain reads DAGVTQSPTHLIKTRGQQVTLRCSPKSGHDTVSWYQQALGQGPQFIFQYYEEEERQRGNFPDRFSGHQFPNYSSELNVNALLLGDSALYLCASSSTGTQYFGPGTRLLVL.

The chain is built from TRBV5-1 and TRBJ2-2; TRBD1 or TRBD2 may be the D gene (5 bases each). CDR1 is SGHRS, CDR2 YFSETQ, per germline. Trimming shortened V by 5 bases and J by 4 bases, and 15 bases separated the two germline ends. This CDR3 spans 15 amino acids. The CDR3 nucleotides read TGCGCCAGCAGTGCCGGGGCAACCTTCACCGGGGAGCTGTTTTTT. Protein sequence: CASSAGATFTGELFF.

V gene TRBV7-9 combines with J gene TRBJ1-4, with TRBD1 matching over 7 bases. Trimming at V came to 1 base and at J to 4 bases, leaving 15 bases not matched to a gene. Germline V gives CDR1 SEHNR, CDR2 FQNEAQ (reference sequence). The CDR3 has 19 residues. CDR3 region: CASSLGVRGSRTRNEKLFF. In nucleotides, the CDR3 is TGTGCCAGCAGCTTAGGGGTCAGGGGGAGCAGAACGCGTAATGAAAAACTGTTTTTT.